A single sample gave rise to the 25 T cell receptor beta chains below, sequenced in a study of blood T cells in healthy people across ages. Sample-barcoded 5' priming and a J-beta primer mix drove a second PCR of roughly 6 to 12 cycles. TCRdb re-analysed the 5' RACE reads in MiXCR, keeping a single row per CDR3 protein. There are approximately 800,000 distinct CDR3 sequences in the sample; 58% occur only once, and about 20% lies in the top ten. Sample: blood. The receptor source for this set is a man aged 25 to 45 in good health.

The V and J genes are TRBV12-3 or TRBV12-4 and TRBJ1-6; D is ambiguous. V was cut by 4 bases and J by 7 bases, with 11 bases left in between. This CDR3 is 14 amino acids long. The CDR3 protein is CASSYQDQNSPLHF. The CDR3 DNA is TGTGCCAGCAGTTACCAAGACCAGAATTCACCCCTCCACTTT.

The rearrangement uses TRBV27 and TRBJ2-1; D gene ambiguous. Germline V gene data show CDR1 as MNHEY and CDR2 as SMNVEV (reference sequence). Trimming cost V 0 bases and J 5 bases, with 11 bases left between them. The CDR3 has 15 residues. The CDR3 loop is CASSLSIVPHNEQFF. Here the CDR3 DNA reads TGTGCCAGCAGTTTATCGATAGTTCCTCACAATGAGCAGTTCTTC.

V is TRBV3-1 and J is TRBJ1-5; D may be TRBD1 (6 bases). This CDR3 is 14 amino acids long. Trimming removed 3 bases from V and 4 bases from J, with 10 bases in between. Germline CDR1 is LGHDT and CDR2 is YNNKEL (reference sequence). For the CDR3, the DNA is TGTGCCAGCAGCCATGGACAGTTAAATCAGCCCCAGCATTTT. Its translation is CASSHGQLNQPQHF.

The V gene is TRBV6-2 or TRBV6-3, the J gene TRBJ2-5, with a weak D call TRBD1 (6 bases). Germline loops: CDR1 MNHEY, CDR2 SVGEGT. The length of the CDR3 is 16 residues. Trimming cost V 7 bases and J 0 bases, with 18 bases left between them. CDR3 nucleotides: TGTGCCAGCACGGAAACAGGGTGGGCCCACCAAGAGACCCAGTACTTC. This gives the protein CASTETGWAHQETQYF.

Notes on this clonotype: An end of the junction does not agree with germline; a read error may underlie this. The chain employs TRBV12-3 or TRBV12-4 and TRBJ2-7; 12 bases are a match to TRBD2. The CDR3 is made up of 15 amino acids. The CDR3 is CASTHGTSGPREQYF. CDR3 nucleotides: TGTGCTAGCACTCACGGGACTAGCGGGCCCCGGGAGCAGTACTTC.

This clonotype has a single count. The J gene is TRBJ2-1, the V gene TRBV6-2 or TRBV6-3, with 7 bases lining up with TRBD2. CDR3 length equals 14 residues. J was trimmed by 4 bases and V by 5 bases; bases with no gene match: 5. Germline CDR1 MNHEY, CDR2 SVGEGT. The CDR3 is CASSAGTKYNEQFF. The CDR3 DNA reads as TGTGCCAGCAGTGCCGGGACTAAATACAATGAGCAGTTCTTC.

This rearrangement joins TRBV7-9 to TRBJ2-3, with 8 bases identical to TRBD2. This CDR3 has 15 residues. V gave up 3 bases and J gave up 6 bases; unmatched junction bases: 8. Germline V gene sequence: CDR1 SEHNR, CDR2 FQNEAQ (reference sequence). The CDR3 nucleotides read TGTGCCAGCAGCTTTGCGGGGGGCTCCTTGGATACGCAGTATTTT. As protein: CASSFAGGSLDTQYF. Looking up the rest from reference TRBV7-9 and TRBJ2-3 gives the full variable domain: DTGVSQNPRHKITKRGQNVTFRCDPISEHNRLYWYRQTLGQGPEFLTYFQNEAQLEKSRLLSDRFSAERPKGSFSTLEIQRTEQGDSAMYLCASSFAGGSLDTQYFGPGTRLTVL.

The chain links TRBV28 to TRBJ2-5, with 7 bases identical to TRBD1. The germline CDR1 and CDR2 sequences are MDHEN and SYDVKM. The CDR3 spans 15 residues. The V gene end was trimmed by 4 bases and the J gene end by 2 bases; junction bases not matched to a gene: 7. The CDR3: CASSSDRLLQETQYF. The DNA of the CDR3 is TGTGCCAGCAGTTCGGACAGGCTTCTTCAAGAGACCCAGTACTTC.

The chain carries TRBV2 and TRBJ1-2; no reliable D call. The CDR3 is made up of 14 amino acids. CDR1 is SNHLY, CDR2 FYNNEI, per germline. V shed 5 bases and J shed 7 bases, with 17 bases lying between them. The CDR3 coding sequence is TGTGCCAGCAGTTTGGGCGGACTGATGGGTGGCTACACCTTC. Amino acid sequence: CASSLGGLMGGYTF.

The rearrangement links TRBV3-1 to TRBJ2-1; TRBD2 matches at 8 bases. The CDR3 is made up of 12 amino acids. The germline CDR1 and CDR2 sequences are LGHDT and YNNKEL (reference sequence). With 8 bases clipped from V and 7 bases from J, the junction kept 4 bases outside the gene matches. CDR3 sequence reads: CASRGGGNEQFF. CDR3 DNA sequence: TGTGCCAGCCGTGGCGGGGGGAATGAGCAGTTCTTC.

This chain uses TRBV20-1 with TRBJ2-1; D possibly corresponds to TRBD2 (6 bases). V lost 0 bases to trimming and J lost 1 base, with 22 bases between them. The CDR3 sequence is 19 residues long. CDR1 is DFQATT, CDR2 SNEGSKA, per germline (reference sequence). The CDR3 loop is CSARDTLASTGRSYNEQFF. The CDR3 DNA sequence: TGCAGTGCTAGAGATACGCTAGCGAGCACTGGCAGGTCCTACAATGAGCAGTTCTTC.

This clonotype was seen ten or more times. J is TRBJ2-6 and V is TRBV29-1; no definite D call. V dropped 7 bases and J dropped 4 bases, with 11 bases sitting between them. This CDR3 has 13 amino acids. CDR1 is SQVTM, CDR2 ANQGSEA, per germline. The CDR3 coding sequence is TGCAGCGCTGCCTCGTCCGGGGCCAACGTCCTGACTTTC. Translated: CSAASSGANVLTF. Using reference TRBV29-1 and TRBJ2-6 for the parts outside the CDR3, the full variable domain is SAVISQKPSRDICQRGTSLTIQCQVDSQVTMMFWYRQQPGQSLTLIATANQGSEATYESGFVIDKFPISRPNLTFSTLTVSNMSPEDSSIYLCSAASSGANVLTFGAGSRLTVL.

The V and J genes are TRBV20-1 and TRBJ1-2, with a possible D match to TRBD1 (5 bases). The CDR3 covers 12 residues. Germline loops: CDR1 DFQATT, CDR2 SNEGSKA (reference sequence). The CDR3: CIIRGNGYGYTF. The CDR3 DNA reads TGCATTATTCGGGGGAATGGCTATGGCTACACCTTC.

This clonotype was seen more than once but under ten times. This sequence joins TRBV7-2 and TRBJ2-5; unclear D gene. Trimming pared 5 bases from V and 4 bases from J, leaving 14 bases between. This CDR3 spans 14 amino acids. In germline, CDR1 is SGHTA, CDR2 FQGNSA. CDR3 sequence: CASSPRSGIETQYF. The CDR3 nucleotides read TGTGCCAGCAGCCCCAGGTCAGGAATAGAGACCCAGTACTTC.

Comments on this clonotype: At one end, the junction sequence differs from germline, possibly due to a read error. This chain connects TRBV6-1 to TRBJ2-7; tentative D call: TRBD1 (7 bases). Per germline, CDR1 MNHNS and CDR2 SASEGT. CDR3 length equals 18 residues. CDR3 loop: CASTGGNYFITSSYEQSF. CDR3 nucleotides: TGTGCCAGCACAGGGGGTAATTACTTCATTACTAGCTCCTACGAGCAGTCCTTC.

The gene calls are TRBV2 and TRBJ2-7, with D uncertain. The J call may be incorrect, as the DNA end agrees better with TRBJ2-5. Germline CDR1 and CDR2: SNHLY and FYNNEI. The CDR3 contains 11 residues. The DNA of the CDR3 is TGTGCCAGCCTGGAGTCCCAGACCCAGTACTTC. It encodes CASLESQTQYF.

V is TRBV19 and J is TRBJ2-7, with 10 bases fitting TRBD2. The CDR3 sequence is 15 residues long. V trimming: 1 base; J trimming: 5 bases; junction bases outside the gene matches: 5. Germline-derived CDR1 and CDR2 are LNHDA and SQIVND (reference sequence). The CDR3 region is CASSIVSGGRDEQYF. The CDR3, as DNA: TGTGCCAGTAGTATAGTTAGCGGGGGGCGCGACGAGCAGTACTTC.

CDR3 sequence: CASSATGSMRGDQPQHF. The CDR3 coding sequence is TGTGCCAGCAGTGCTACAGGGTCAATGCGGGGGGATCAGCCCCAGCATTTT. The rearrangement links TRBV2 to TRBJ1-5; D might be TRBD1 (6 bases). CDR1 and CDR2 from the germline V gene are SNHLY and FYNNEI. Trimming pared 4 bases from V and 5 bases from J, leaving 21 bases between. The CDR3 is 17 amino acids.

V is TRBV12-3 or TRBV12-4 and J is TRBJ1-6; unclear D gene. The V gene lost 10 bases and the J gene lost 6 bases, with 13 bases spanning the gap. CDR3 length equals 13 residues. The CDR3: CATSTEINSPLHF. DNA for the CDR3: TGTGCCACCTCTACAGAGATTAATTCACCCCTCCACTTT.

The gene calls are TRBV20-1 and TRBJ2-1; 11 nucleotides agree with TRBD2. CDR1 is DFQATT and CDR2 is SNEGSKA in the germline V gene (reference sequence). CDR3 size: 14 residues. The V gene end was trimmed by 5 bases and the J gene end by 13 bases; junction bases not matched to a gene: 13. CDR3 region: CSAPRLAGLREQFF. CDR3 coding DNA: TGCAGTGCTCCCCGACTAGCGGGGTTGCGTGAACAGTTCTTC.

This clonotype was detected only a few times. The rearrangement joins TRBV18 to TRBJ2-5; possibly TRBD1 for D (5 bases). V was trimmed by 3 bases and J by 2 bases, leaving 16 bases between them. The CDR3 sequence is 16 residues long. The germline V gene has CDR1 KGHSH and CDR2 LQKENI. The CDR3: CASSPLTSGLQETQYF. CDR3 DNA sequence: TGTGCCAGCTCACCGCTAACCTCAGGGCTACAAGAGACCCAGTACTTC.

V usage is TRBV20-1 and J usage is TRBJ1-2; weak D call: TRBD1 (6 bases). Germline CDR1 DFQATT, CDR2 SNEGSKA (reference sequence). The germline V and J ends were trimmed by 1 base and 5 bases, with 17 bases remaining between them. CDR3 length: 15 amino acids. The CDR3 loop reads CSARGPRGIEYGYTF. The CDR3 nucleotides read TGCAGTGCTAGAGGCCCCAGGGGCATAGAATATGGCTACACCTTC.

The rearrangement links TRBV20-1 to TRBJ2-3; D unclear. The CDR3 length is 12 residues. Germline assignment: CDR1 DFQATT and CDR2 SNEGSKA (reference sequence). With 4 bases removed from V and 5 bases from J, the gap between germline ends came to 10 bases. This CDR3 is CSATSREDTQYF. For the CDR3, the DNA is TGCAGTGCTACCTCACGCGAAGATACGCAGTATTTT.

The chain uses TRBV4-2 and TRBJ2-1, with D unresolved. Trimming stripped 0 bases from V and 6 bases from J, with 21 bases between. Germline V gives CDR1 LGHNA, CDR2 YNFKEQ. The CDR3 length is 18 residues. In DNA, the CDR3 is TGTGCCAGCAGCCAAGAACGTCACGGCACCCAGATTCCCAATGAGCAGTTCTTC. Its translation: CASSQERHGTQIPNEQFF.

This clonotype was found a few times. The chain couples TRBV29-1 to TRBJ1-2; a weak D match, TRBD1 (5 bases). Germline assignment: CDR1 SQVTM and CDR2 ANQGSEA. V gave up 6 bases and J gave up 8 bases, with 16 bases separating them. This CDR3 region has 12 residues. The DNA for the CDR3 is TGCAGCGTGACTCAAAGGGGCGGGGGCTACACCTTC. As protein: CSVTQRGGGYTF.